The 5 T cell receptor beta chains reported below all come from one sample, sequenced in a study of blood T cell dynamics during melanoma immunotherapy (TCRdb year 2020). Library construction relied on the immunoSEQ multiplex PCR assay. TCRdb retrieved this table from immuneACCESS and kept in-frame rearrangements only. Not all clones are present; in checked studies, unresolved V genes account for under half, and no reason is known for the remainder. Recorded for this sample are over 800 clones; roughly 87% of them occurred a single time. More than 7% of the sample comes from the top ten. The label giving this sample's time point can be read as: week 3, after first cycle of checkpoint inhibitor. The material was cell-free DNA from blood, obtained from a patient treated with checkpoint blockade. This specimen's cell subset or site label, per the study, means: plasma cell-free DNA. Every receptor here comes from a human donor with melanoma.

V gene TRBV7-6 combines with J gene TRBJ2-6; D could derive from TRBD1 or TRBD2 (5 bases each). V was pared by 1 base and J by 0 bases, with 13 bases between. This CDR3 has 18 residues. The V gene's germline CDR1 is SGHVS and CDR2 FNYEAQ. CDR3 residues: CASSLGGTDPSGANVLTF. The CDR3, as DNA: TGTGCCAGCAGCTTAGGGGGGACCGACCCCTCTGGGGCCAACGTCCTGACTTTC.

This chain links TRBV6-6 with TRBJ2-1, with D tentatively TRBD1 (5 bases). The germline V gene has CDR1 MNHNY and CDR2 SVGAGI (reference sequence). This CDR3 has 13 residues. Trimming shortened V by 1 base and J by 6 bases, and 7 bases separated the two germline ends. CDR3 nucleotide sequence: TGTGCCAGCAGTTACTGGGGCAGCAATGAGCAGTTCTTC. Residues: CASSYWGSNEQFF.

The rearrangement joins TRBV6-5 to TRBJ1-1; D may be TRBD1 (6 bases). Germline CDR1 and CDR2: MNHEY and SVGAGI. CDR3 size: 13 residues. Trimming took off 2 bases at V and 8 bases at J, with 12 bases between the two ends. This chain's CDR3 is CASSYGGGSEAFF. For the CDR3, the DNA is TGTGCCAGCAGTTACGGGGGGGGCTCGGAAGCTTTCTTT.

The chain employs TRBV27 and TRBJ2-7; 10 bases fit TRBD2. The CDR3 sequence is 18 residues long. Germline CDR1 and CDR2: MNHEY and SMNVEV (reference sequence). V was clipped by 5 bases and J by 0 bases; unmatched bases: 13. In DNA, the CDR3 is TGTGCCAGCAGTATGGGGACGGTACTAGCGGGGAGCTCCTACGAGCAGTACTTC. This encodes CASSMGTVLAGSSYEQYF.

The rearrangement links TRBV9 to TRBJ2-1; 7 nucleotides match TRBD2. After removal of 3 bases from V and 4 bases from J, the junction contained 7 bases not matched to a gene. This CDR3 has 15 amino acids. Germline CDR1 SGDLS, CDR2 YYNGEE. CDR3 protein: CASSGYSGPYNEQFF. The CDR3 bases are TGTGCCAGCAGCGGGTATAGCGGGCCTTACAATGAGCAGTTCTTC.